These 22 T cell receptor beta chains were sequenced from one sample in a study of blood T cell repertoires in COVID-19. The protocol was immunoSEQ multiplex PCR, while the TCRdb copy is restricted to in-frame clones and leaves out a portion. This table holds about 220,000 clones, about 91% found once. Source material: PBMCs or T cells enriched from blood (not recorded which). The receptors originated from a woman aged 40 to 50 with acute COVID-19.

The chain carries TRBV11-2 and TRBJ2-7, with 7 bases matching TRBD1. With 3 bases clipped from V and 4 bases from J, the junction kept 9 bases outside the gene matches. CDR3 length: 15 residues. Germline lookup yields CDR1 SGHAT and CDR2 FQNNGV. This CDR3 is CASSFGDSGLYEQYF. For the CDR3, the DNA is TGTGCCAGCAGCTTCGGGGACAGTGGCTTATACGAGCAGTACTTC.

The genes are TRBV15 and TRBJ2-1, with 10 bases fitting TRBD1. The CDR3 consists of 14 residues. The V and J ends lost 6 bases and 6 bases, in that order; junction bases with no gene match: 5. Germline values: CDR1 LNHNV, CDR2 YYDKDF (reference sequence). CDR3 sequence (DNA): TGTGCCACCAGAGACAGGGGGCCCGGCAATGAGCAGTTCTTC. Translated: CATRDRGPGNEQFF.

The CDR3 DNA follows: TGTGCCAGCAGCGCGCGGGTCCGCCCGGACACCATATATTTT. Translated: CASSARVRPDTIYF. This chain uses TRBV7-9 with TRBJ1-3; no clear D gene. Per germline, CDR1 SEHNR and CDR2 FQNEAQ (reference sequence). Between the trimmed V and J ends, which lost 5 bases and 8 bases, there was a span of 16 bases. This CDR3 is built from 14 residues. Using reference TRBV7-9 and TRBJ1-3 for the parts outside the CDR3, the full variable domain is DTGVSQNPRHKITKRGQNVTFRCDPISEHNRLYWYRQTLGQGPEFLTYFQNEAQLEKSRLLSDRFSAERPKGSFSTLEIQRTEQGDSAMYLCASSARVRPDTIYFGEGSWLTVV.

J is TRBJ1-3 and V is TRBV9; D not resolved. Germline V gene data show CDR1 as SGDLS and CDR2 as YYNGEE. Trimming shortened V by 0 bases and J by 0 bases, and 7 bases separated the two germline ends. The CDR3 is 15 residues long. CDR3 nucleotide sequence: TGTGCCAGCAGCGTAGGCATGAGCTCTGGAAACACCATATATTTT. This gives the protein CASSVGMSSGNTIYF.

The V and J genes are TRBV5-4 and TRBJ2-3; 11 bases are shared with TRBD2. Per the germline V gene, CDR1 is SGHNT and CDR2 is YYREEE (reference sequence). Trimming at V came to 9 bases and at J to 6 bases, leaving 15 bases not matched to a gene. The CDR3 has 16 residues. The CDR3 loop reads CAIHTSGGGVGDTQYF. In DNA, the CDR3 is TGTGCCATCCACACTAGCGGGGGCGGAGTCGGTGATACGCAGTATTTT. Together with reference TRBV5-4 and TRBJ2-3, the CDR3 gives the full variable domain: ETGVTQSPTHLIKTRGQQVTLRCSSQSGHNTVSWYQQALGQGPQFIFQYYREEENGRGNFPPRFSGLQFPNYSSELNVNALELDDSALYLCAIHTSGGGVGDTQYFGPGTRLTVL.

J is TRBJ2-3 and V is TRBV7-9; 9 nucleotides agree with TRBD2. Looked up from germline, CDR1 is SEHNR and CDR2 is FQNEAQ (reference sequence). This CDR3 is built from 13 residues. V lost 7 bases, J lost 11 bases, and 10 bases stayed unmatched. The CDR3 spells CASTPIAGVMQYF. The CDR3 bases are TGTGCCAGCACCCCTATAGCGGGAGTTATGCAGTATTTT.

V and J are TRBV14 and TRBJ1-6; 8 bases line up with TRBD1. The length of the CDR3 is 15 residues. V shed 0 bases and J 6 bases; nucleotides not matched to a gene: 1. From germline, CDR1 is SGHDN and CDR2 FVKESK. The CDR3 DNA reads TGTGCCAGCAGCCAAGAAACAGGGGGTAATTCACCCCTCCACTTT. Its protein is CASSQETGGNSPLHF.

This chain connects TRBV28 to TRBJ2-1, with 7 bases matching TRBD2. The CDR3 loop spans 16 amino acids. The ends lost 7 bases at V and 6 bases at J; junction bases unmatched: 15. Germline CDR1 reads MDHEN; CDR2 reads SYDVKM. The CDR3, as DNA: TGTGCCAGCACCCCGATGGGTCGAGCGGGGTTCAATGAGCAGTTCTTC. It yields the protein CASTPMGRAGFNEQFF.

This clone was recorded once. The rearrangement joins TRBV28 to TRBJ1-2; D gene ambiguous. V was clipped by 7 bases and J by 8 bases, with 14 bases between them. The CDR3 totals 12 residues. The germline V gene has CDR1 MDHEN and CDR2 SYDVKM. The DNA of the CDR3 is TGTGCCAGCACCCCTGGTCGGGTCGGCTACACCTTC. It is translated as CASTPGRVGYTF.

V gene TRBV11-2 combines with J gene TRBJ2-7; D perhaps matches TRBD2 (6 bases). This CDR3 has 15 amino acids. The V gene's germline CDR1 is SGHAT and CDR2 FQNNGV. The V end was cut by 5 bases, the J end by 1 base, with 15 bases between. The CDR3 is CASSPAGTQSYEQYF. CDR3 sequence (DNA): TGTGCCAGCAGCCCTGCCGGGACTCAGTCCTACGAGCAGTACTTC.

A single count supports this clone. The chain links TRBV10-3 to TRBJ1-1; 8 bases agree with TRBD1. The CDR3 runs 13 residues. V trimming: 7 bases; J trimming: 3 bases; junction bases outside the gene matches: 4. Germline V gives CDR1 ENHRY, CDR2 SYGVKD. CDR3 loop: CAIKKQGDTEAFF. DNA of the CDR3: TGTGCCATCAAAAAACAGGGGGACACTGAAGCTTTCTTT.

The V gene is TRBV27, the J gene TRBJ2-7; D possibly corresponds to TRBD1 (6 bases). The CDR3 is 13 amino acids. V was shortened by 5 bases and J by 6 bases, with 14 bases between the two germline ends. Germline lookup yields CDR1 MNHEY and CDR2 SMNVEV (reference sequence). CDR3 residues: CASSAAGVREQYV. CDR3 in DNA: TGTGCCAGCAGTGCCGCAGGGGTTCGCGAGCAGTACGTC.

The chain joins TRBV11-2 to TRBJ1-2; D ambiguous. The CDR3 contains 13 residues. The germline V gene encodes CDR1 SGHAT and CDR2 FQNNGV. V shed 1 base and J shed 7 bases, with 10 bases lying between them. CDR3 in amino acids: CASSLGVSGGYTF. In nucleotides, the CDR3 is TGTGCCAGCAGCTTAGGTGTGAGCGGTGGCTACACCTTC.

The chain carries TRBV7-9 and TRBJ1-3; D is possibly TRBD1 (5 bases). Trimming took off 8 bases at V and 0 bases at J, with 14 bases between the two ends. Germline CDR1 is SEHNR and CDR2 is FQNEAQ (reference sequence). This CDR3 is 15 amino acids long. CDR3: CASPPTGVSGNTIYF. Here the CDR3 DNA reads TGTGCCAGCCCCCCAACAGGCGTCTCTGGAAACACCATATATTTT.

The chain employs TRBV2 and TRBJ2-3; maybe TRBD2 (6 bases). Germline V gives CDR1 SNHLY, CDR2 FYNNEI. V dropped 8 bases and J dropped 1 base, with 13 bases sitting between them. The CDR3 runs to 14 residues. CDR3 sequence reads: CASCGERGTDTQYF. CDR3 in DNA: TGTGCCAGCTGCGGGGAGCGGGGCACAGATACGCAGTATTTT.

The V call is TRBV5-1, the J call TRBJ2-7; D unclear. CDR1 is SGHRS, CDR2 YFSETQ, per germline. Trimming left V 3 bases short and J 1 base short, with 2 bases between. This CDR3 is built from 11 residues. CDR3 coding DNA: TGCGCCAGCAGCTCTTCCTACGAGCAGTACTTC. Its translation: CASSSSYEQYF.

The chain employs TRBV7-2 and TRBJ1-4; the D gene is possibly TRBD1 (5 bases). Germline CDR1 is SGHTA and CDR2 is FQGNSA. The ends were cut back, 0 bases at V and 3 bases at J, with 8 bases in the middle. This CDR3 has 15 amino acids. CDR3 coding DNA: TGTGCCAGCAGCTTAGCGCCAGGGTCTAATGAAAAACTGTTTTTT. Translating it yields CASSLAPGSNEKLFF.

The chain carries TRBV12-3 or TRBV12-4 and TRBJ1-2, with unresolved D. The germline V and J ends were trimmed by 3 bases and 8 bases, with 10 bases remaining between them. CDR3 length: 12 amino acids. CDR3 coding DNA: TGTGCCAGCAGTTTGCCCCCTAGAGGCTACACCTTC. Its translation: CASSLPPRGYTF.

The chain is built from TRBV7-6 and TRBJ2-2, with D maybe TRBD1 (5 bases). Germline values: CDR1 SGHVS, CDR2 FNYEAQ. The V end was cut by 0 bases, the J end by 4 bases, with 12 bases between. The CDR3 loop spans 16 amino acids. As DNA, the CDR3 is TGTGCCAGCAGCTTAGCGGGCAGGGTCGGCACCGGGGAGCTGTTTTTT. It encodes CASSLAGRVGTGELFF. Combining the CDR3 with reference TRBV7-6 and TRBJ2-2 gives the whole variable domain GAGVSQSPRYKVTKRGQDVALRCDPISGHVSLYWYRQALGQGPEFLTYFNYEAQQDKSGLPNDRFSAERPEGSISTLTIQRTEQRDSAMYRCASSLAGRVGTGELFFGEGSRLTVL.

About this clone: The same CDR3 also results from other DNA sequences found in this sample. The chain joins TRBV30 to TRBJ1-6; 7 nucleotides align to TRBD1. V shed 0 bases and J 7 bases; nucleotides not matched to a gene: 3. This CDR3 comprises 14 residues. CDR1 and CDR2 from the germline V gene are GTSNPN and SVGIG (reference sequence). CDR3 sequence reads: CAWSVNRGNSPLHF. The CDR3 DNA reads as TGTGCCTGGAGTGTGAACAGGGGCAATTCACCCCTCCACTTT.

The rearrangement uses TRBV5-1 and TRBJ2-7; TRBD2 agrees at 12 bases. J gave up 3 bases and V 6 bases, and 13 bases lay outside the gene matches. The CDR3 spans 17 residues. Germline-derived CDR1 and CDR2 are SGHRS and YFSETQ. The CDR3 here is CASTSGGLGLAGYEQYF. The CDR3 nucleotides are TGCGCCAGCACCTCTGGGGGGCTGGGACTAGCGGGCTACGAGCAGTACTTC.

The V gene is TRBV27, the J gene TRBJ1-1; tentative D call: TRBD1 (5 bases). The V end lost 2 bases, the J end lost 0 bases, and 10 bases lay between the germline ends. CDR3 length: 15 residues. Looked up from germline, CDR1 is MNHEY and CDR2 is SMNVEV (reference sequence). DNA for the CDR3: TGTGCCAGCAGTTTAGAGGGGACTATGAACACTGAAGCTTTCTTT. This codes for CASSLEGTMNTEAFF.